This TCR beta chain was obtained from a study of OX40 agonist ivuxolimab in advanced cancers. This CDR3 comprises 16 residues. The junction had 8 bases not matched to a gene; V was cut back by 2 bases and J by 3 bases. Germline loops: CDR1 MNHNY, CDR2 SVGAGI (reference sequence). This table comes from immunoSEQ multiplex PCR, and its TCRdb copy is limited to in-frame clones, with some not included. The sample lists roughly 70,000 clones; around 90% were seen once. The chain is built from TRBV6-6 and TRBJ2-3, with 7 bases matching TRBD1. Sequenced here: CD4+ or CD8+ T cells sorted from blood, sampled in a trial of the OX40 agonist ivuxolimab. The sequence was obtained from an adult with an advanced solid tumor such as melanoma, head and neck, liver or kidney cancer. CDR3 residues: CASSYPSGTVTDTQYF. CDR3 nucleotide sequence: TGTGCCAGCAGTTACCCCTCCGGGACAGTAACAGATACGCAGTATTTT.